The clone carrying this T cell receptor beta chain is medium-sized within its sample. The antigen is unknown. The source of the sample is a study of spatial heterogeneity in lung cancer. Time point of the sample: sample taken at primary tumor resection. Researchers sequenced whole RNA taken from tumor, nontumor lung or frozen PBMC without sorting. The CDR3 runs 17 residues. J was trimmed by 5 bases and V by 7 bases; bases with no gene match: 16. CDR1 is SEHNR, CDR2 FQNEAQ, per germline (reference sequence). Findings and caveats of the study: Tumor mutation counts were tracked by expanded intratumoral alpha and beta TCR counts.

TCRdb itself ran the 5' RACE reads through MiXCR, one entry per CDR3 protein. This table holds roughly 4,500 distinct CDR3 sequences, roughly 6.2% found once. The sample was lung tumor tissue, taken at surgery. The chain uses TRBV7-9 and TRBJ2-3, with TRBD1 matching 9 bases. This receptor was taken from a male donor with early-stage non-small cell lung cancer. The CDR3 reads CASNLGQGARRKDTQYF. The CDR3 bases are TGTGCCAGCAACCTGGGACAGGGCGCGAGAAGGAAAGATACGCAGTATTTT.